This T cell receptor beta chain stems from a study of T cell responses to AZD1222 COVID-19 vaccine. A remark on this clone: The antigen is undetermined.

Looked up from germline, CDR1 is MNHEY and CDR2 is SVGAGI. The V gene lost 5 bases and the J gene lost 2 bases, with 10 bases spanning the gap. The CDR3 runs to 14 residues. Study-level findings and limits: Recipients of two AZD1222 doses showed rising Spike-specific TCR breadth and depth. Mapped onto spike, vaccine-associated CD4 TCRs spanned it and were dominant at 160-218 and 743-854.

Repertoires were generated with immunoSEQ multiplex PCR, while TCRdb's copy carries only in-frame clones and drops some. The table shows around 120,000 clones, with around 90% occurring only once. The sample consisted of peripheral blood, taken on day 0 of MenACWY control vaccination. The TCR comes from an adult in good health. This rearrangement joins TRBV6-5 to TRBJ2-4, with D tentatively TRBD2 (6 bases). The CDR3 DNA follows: TGTGCCAGCAGTCCCCTAGCGACCAAAAACATTCAGTACTTC. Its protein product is CASSPLATKNIQYF.